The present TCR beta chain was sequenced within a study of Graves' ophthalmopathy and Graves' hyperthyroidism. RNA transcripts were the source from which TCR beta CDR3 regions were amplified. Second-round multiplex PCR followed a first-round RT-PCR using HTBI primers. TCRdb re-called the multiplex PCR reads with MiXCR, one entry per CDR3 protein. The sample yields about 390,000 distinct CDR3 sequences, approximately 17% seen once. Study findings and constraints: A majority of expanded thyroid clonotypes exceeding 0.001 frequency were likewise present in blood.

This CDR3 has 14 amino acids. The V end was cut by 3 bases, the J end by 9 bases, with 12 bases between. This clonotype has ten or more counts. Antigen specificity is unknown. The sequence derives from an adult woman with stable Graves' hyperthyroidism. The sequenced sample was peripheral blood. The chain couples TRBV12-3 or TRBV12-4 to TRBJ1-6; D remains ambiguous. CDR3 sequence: CASSFRLSSSPLHF. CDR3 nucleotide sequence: TGTGCCAGCAGTTTCCGTCTGTCAAGTTCACCCCTCCACTTT.